The 12 T cell receptor beta chains reported below all come from one sample, sequenced in a study of blood T cell repertoires in COVID-19. Sequenced by immunoSEQ multiplex PCR; TCRdb stores in-frame clones only, minus some. The table lists some 90,000 clones, around 90% of them singletons. The sample consisted of peripheral blood. Receptors originate from a man aged 45-60 years with acute or convalescent COVID-19.

The genes are TRBV5-4 and TRBJ2-7; D might be TRBD2 (7 bases). V gave up 6 bases and J gave up 5 bases, with 18 bases separating them. CDR3 length: 14 residues. Germline V gene lookup returns CDR1 SGHNT and CDR2 YYREEE (reference sequence). The CDR3 loop is CASTQRGAQHEQYF. The CDR3, as DNA: TGTGCCAGCACACAACGGGGGGCCCAGCACGAGCAGTACTTC.

The chain recombines TRBV3-1 (or the pseudogene TRBV3-2) with TRBJ2-7, with 9 bases that match TRBD1. V dropped 8 bases and J dropped 3; count of bases not matched to a gene: 2. Germline-derived CDR1 and CDR2 are LGHDT and YNNKEL (reference sequence). CDR3 size: 12 residues. The CDR3 DNA is TGTGCCAGCGGACAGGGGATCTACGAGCAGTACTTC. Protein sequence: CASGQGIYEQYF.

The chain joins TRBV3-1 (or the pseudogene TRBV3-2) to TRBJ1-1, with D uncertain. CDR1 LGHDT and CDR2 YNNKEL come from the germline V gene (reference sequence). The germline V and J ends were trimmed by 1 base and 4 bases, with 13 bases remaining between them. The CDR3 has 15 residues. CDR3 loop: CASSQAPVGSTEAFF. CDR3 in DNA: TGTGCCAGCAGCCAAGCTCCCGTTGGGAGCACTGAAGCTTTCTTT.

This chain uses TRBV7-2 with TRBJ2-3; 10 nucleotides align to TRBD2. CDR3 length: 19 residues. CDR1 and CDR2 (germline): SGHTA, FQGNSA. The ends lost 2 bases at V and 6 bases at J; junction bases unmatched: 17. CDR3 sequence (DNA): TGTGCCAGCAGCTTATATCCCCATGCTAGCGGGGGTGCTCGGGATACGCAGTATTTT. It translates to CASSLYPHASGGARDTQYF. The full variable domain, completed using reference TRBV7-2 and TRBJ2-3, is GAGVSQSPSNKVTEKGKDVELRCDPISGHTALYWYRQSLGQGLEFLIYFQGNSAPDKSGLPSDRFSAERTGGSVSTLTIQRTQQEDSAVYLCASSLYPHASGGARDTQYFGPGTRLTVL.

This chain uses TRBV5-6 with TRBJ1-3; 8 bases fit TRBD1. The CDR3 extends over 16 amino acids. The V segment lost 0 bases and the J segment 4 bases; nucleotides outside the gene matches: 6. The germline CDR1 and CDR2 sequences are SGHDT and YYEEEE. The DNA for the CDR3 is TGTGCCAGCAGCTTGGAGGGACAGGTCGCGGGAAACACCATATATTTT. Its translation is CASSLEGQVAGNTIYF.

As DNA, the CDR3 is TGTGCCAGCAGTTTAACACAGGGGGTCGGGGATACGCAGTATTTT. Amino acids: CASSLTQGVGDTQYF. V gene TRBV27 combines with J gene TRBJ2-3; 8 bases are a match to TRBD1. Germline V CDR1 and CDR2: MNHEY, SMNVEV (reference sequence). V lost 2 bases to trimming and J lost 6 bases; unmatched junction nucleotides: 7. The CDR3 is 15 amino acids.

This clone has more than one count but fewer than ten. The rearrangement joins TRBV29-1 to TRBJ2-1; TRBD2 might be the D (5 bases). The CDR3 has 15 residues. Trimming took off 0 bases at V and 6 bases at J, with 15 bases between the two ends. Germline V gene lookup returns CDR1 SQVTM and CDR2 ANQGSEA. The chain's CDR3 is CSVEEAPSRGNEQFF. CDR3 nucleotides: TGCAGCGTTGAAGAGGCCCCTAGTCGGGGCAATGAGCAGTTCTTC.

The chain carries TRBV5-1 and TRBJ2-5; a weak D match, TRBD1 (7 bases). The germline gives CDR1 SGHRS, CDR2 YFSETQ. Trimming took 1 base from V and 2 from J, leaving 15 bases between them. The CDR3 length is 16 residues. The CDR3 loop reads CASSLQGQGGQETQYF. For the CDR3, the DNA is TGCGCCAGCAGCTTGCAAGGGCAGGGGGGACAAGAGACCCAGTACTTC.

The J gene is TRBJ1-1, the V gene TRBV7-2, with D uncertain. Germline values: CDR1 SGHTA, CDR2 FQGNSA. V was cut by 4 bases and J by 1 base, with 10 bases left in between. This CDR3 is built from 14 residues. CDR3 loop: CASSSGPGNTEAFF. CDR3 DNA: TGTGCCAGCAGCTCGGGTCCTGGGAACACTGAAGCTTTCTTT.

This sequence joins TRBV15 and TRBJ1-1, with D unclear. Trimming cost V 0 bases and J 10 bases, with 12 bases left between them. The germline CDR1 and CDR2 sequences are LNHNV and YYDKDF (reference sequence). The CDR3 is 13 amino acids. CDR3 region: CATSRDLVGAAFF. The CDR3 nucleotides read TGTGCCACCAGCAGAGATTTAGTGGGAGCAGCTTTCTTT.

The rearrangement links TRBV4-1 to TRBJ1-5, with a possible D match to TRBD1 (6 bases). Germline V gene lookup returns CDR1 MGHRA and CDR2 YSYEKL. This CDR3 comprises 16 residues. Trimming stripped 0 bases from V and 2 bases from J, with 11 bases between. For the CDR3, the DNA is TGCGCCAGCAGCCAAGATGGGGGCGTGGGCAATCAGCCCCAGCATTTT. It specifies CASSQDGGVGNQPQHF.

This chain joins TRBV5-8 and TRBJ2-7; unclear D gene. Germline CDR1 and CDR2: SGHTS and YDEGEE. With 0 bases removed from V and 6 bases from J, the gap between germline ends came to 4 bases. This CDR3 spans 11 amino acids. This CDR3 reads CASSLVGEQYV. The CDR3 DNA sequence: TGTGCCAGCAGCTTGGTCGGCGAGCAGTACGTC.